Below are 12 T cell receptor beta chains sequenced from a single sample in a study of blood T cell repertoires in COVID-19. Sequenced by immunoSEQ multiplex PCR; TCRdb stores in-frame clones only, minus some. The sample holds about 200,000 clones, about nine tenths seen once. Specimen: peripheral blood. Receptors originate from a man aged 18 to 30 with active or convalescent COVID-19.

To note about this clone: Distinct nucleotide sequences in the sample also encode this CDR3. This chain uses TRBV5-4 with TRBJ2-5, with 7 bases lining up with TRBD1. The CDR3 length is 13 residues. Unmatched junction bases numbered 0, after V lost 0 bases and J lost 4 bases. Germline CDR1 SGHNT, CDR2 YYREEE (reference sequence). The CDR3 DNA is TGTGCCAGCAGCTTGGGACAGGGAGAGACCCAGTACTTC. Amino acid sequence: CASSLGQGETQYF.

The V call is TRBV30, the J call TRBJ1-2; TRBD1 agrees at 7 bases. This CDR3 contains 12 residues. Germline CDR1 is GTSNPN and CDR2 is SVGIG (reference sequence). With 8 bases clipped from V and 5 bases from J, the junction kept 8 bases outside the gene matches. The CDR3 region is CAGTGASYGYTF. Here the CDR3 DNA reads TGTGCCGGAACAGGGGCCAGTTATGGCTACACCTTC.

The chain links TRBV5-5 to TRBJ2-2; the match to TRBD1 covers 8 bases. The CDR3 covers 16 residues. Germline V gene sequence: CDR1 SGHKS, CDR2 YYEKEE (reference sequence). The V gene end was trimmed by 1 base and the J gene end by 3 bases; junction bases not matched to a gene: 5. The CDR3 sequence is CASSLYQGAHTGELFF. CDR3 DNA sequence: TGTGCCAGCAGCTTGTATCAGGGGGCGCACACCGGGGAGCTGTTTTTT.

This clone was detected once. The chain carries TRBV29-1 and TRBJ2-1, with 9 positions matching TRBD1. V shed 6 bases and J 8 bases; nucleotides not matched to a gene: 11. Germline V lookup: CDR1 SQVTM, CDR2 ANQGSEA. The CDR3 sequence is 14 residues long. Written as DNA, the CDR3 is TGCAGCGTCCGACTACAGGGGGCGTCGGATGAGCAGTTCTTC. Amino acids: CSVRLQGASDEQFF.

CDR3 nucleotide sequence: TGTGCCAGCAGCCAACCCCGGGACAGATCGGTAACGAACTATGGCTACACCTTC. It translates to CASSQPRDRSVTNYGYTF. This sequence joins TRBV9 and TRBJ1-2; TRBD1 matches 7 bases. This CDR3 is 18 amino acids long. In germline, CDR1 is SGDLS, CDR2 YYNGEE. Germline trimming cut 4 bases from V and 2 bases from J; bases unmatched to any gene: 17.

V is TRBV29-1 and J is TRBJ2-1; D remains ambiguous. Germline CDR1 is SQVTM and CDR2 is ANQGSEA. The CDR3 totals 12 residues. Trimming took 3 bases from V and 5 from J, leaving 8 bases between them. The CDR3 spells CSVDLGNNEQFF. As DNA, the CDR3 is TGCAGCGTTGATTTGGGCAACAATGAGCAGTTCTTC.

About this clone: One junction end does not reproduce the germline sequence, and a read error may be involved. The V call is TRBV9, the J call TRBJ1-2, with 12 bases that match TRBD1. The CDR3 runs to 16 residues. Germline V gene sequence: CDR1 SGDLS, CDR2 YYNGEE. As DNA, the CDR3 is TGTGCCAGCAGCTACAAAACGGGACAGGGGGCGGATGGCTGCACCTTC. Amino acid sequence: CASSYKTGQGADGCTF.

This chain joins TRBV25-1 and TRBJ2-7; D is unresolved. CDR1 MGHDK and CDR2 SYGVNS come from the germline V gene. There are 13 residues in the CDR3. V lost 2 bases and J 2 bases, leaving 7 bases between the germline ends. For the CDR3, the DNA is TGTGCCAGCAGTGAAGTTGGCACCTACGAGCAGTACTTC. Protein sequence: CASSEVGTYEQYF.

This rearrangement joins TRBV5-4 to TRBJ2-1, with TRBD1 identical over 7 bases. The CDR3 totals 15 residues. J lost 2 bases, V lost 0 bases, and 2 bases had no gene match. CDR1 and CDR2 (germline): SGHNT, YYREEE (reference sequence). The DNA of the CDR3 is TGTGCCAGCAGCTTGGACAGGGGCCCCTACAATGAGCAGTTCTTC. It translates to CASSLDRGPYNEQFF.

The rearrangement uses TRBV5-1 and TRBJ1-1, with a tentative D call TRBD1 (6 bases). V was pared by 6 bases and J by 5 bases, with 17 bases between. CDR3 length: 14 amino acids. Germline assignment: CDR1 SGHRS and CDR2 YFSETQ. The CDR3 sequence: CASKGDPVSTEAFF. The CDR3 region has the DNA TGCGCCAGCAAGGGGGACCCAGTTTCAACTGAAGCTTTCTTT.

This clone has only a few counts. Additional DNA sequences in this sample encode the identical CDR3. The J gene is TRBJ1-4, the V gene TRBV18; 7 nucleotides line up with TRBD1. The length of the CDR3 is 14 residues. Unmatched junction bases numbered 3, after V lost 3 bases and J lost 5 bases. From germline, CDR1 is KGHSH and CDR2 LQKENI. This chain's CDR3 is CASSPGTENEKLFF. As DNA, the CDR3 is TGTGCCAGCTCACCGGGGACAGAGAATGAAAAACTGTTTTTT.

Of note for this clone: Other DNA sequences in the same sample also yield this CDR3. The CDR3 DNA sequence: TGTGCCAGCAGTTTCGGGTCGAATCAGCCCCAGCATTTT. Its protein product is CASSFGSNQPQHF. The rearrangement joins TRBV12-3 or TRBV12-4 to TRBJ1-5; D remains unclear. The CDR3 has 13 amino acids. V lost 3 bases, J lost 4 bases, and 7 bases lay in between.